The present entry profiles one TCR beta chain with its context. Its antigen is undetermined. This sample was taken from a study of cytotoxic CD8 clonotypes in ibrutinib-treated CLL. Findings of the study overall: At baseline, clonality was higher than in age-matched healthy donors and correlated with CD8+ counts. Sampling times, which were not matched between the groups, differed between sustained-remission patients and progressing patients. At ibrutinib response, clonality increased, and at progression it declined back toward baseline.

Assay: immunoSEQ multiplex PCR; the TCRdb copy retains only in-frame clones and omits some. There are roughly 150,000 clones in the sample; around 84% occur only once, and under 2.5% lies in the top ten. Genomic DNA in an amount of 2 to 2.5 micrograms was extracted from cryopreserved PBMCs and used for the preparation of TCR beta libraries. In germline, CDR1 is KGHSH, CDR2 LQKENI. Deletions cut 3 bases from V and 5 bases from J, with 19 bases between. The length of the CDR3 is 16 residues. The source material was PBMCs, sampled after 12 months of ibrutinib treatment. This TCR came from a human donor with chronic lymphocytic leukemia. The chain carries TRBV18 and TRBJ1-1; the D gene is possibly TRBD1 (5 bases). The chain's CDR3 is CASSPGSQGRRTEAFF. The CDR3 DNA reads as TGTGCCAGCTCACCGGGCAGCCAGGGACGGCGGACTGAAGCTTTCTTT.